These 13 T cell receptor beta chains were sequenced from one sample in a study of blood T cell repertoires in COVID-19. Sequencing was performed with immunoSEQ multiplex PCR; in TCRdb, only in-frame clones are kept and a portion is missing. The sample consists of some 150,000 clones, about 83% of them appearing once. Sequenced: peripheral blood. These receptors were taken from a woman of 80 years or more with acute or convalescent COVID-19.

This chain links TRBV5-8 with TRBJ2-7; D possibly corresponds to TRBD1 (5 bases). The CDR3 is made up of 13 amino acids. With 5 bases removed from V and 3 bases from J, the gap between germline ends came to 12 bases. Germline CDR1 reads SGHTS; CDR2 reads YDEGEE. In nucleotides, the CDR3 is TGTGCCAGCAGAGGGGTAGGGTTCTACGAGCAGTACTTC. It is translated as CASRGVGFYEQYF.

The CDR3 DNA reads TGTGCCAGTAGCCACACTAGCGGGGCCTACAATGAGCAGTTCTTC. Translation: CASSHTSGAYNEQFF. The chain uses TRBV19 and TRBJ2-1; 10 nucleotides align to TRBD2. This CDR3 spans 15 amino acids. Germline V lookup: CDR1 LNHDA, CDR2 SQIVND (reference sequence). Trimming cost V 6 bases and J 2 bases; bases outside gene matches: 4.

The chain is built from TRBV5-1 and TRBJ2-3; D possibly corresponds to TRBD1 (6 bases). The CDR3 has 14 residues. The germline V gene has CDR1 SGHRS and CDR2 YFSETQ. Between the trimmed V and J ends, which lost 1 base and 5 bases, there was a span of 11 bases. The CDR3 spells CASSLSWGRDTQYF. In nucleotides, the CDR3 is TGCGCCAGCAGCTTGTCGTGGGGGCGAGATACGCAGTATTTT.

V gene TRBV7-2 combines with J gene TRBJ1-6, with TRBD1 matching 8 bases. The CDR3 totals 16 residues. V lost 3 bases to trimming and J lost 5 bases; unmatched junction nucleotides: 6. Per germline, CDR1 SGHTA and CDR2 FQGNSA. CDR3 in DNA: TGTGCCAGCAGCTTCGGACAGGGAGGTAATAATTCACCCCTCCACTTT. It codes for CASSFGQGGNNSPLHF.

This rearrangement joins TRBV5-1 to TRBJ2-1, with 8 positions matching TRBD2. Germline loops: CDR1 SGHRS, CDR2 YFSETQ. The CDR3 extends over 15 amino acids. V was pared by 2 bases and J by 7 bases, with 8 bases of the junction left unmatched. CDR3: CASSFWAGGGNEQFF. As DNA, the CDR3 is TGCGCCAGCAGCTTTTGGGCGGGAGGTGGGAATGAGCAGTTCTTC.

The chain uses TRBV7-9 and TRBJ2-3; D may be TRBD2 (7 bases). Per germline, CDR1 SEHNR and CDR2 FQNEAQ (reference sequence). The V gene lost 1 base and the J gene lost 7 bases, with 12 bases spanning the gap. The CDR3 is 14 residues long. CDR3 nucleotides: TGTGCCAGCAGCTTAGACGGGGGGCCGAATACGCAGTATTTT. This gives the protein CASSLDGGPNTQYF.

This chain links TRBV5-5 with TRBJ1-2; TRBD1 matches at 12 bases. Germline CDR1 is SGHKS and CDR2 is YYEKEE (reference sequence). The CDR3 has 16 amino acids. V trimming: 4 bases; J trimming: 8 bases; junction bases outside the gene matches: 12. The CDR3 here is CASSPNPGQGARGYTF. In nucleotides, the CDR3 is TGTGCCAGCAGCCCTAATCCGGGACAGGGGGCGAGGGGCTACACCTTC.

A single count supports this clone. CDR3 loop: CASSFAGGMNTEAFF. DNA of the CDR3: TGTGCCAGCTCATTTGCAGGGGGGATGAACACTGAAGCTTTCTTT. The chain employs TRBV18 and TRBJ1-1; TRBD1 matches 7 bases. Germline lookup yields CDR1 KGHSH and CDR2 LQKENI. CDR3 length: 15 residues. Trimming removed 5 bases from V and 0 bases from J; junction bases left unmatched: 6. Variable domain in full (rest from reference TRBV18 and TRBJ1-1): NAGVMQNPRHLVRRRGQEARLRCSPMKGHSHVYWYRQLPEEGLKFMVYLQKENIIDESGMPKERFSAEFPKEGPSILRIQQVVRGDSAAYFCASSFAGGMNTEAFFGQGTRLTVV.

This sequence joins TRBV6-2 or TRBV6-3 and TRBJ2-1; no firm D call. Looked up from germline, CDR1 is MNHEY and CDR2 is SVGEGT. Trimming stripped 6 bases from V and 3 bases from J, with 12 bases between. The CDR3 has 14 residues. CDR3 region: CASSQSSIYNEQFF. The DNA of the CDR3 is TGTGCCAGCAGCCAGAGTAGCATCTACAATGAGCAGTTCTTC.

The gene calls are TRBV5-4 and TRBJ2-1; TRBD1 matches at 9 bases. The CDR3 sequence is 16 residues long. Unmatched junction bases numbered 5, after V lost 4 bases and J lost 0 bases. Germline CDR1 SGHNT, CDR2 YYREEE (reference sequence). The CDR3 nucleotides read TGTGCCAGCAGCCCTGGACAGGGGAGCTCCTACAATGAGCAGTTCTTC. Translation: CASSPGQGSSYNEQFF.

In this sample, this clone turned up once. The V gene is TRBV9, the J gene TRBJ1-2; 7 nucleotides align to TRBD1. With V trimmed by 3 bases and J by 4 bases, 9 bases remained unmatched. The CDR3 totals 15 residues. CDR1 SGDLS and CDR2 YYNGEE come from the germline V gene. CDR3 DNA: TGTGCCAGCAGCGCGAGAGGACAGGCCCGCTATGGCTACACCTTC. As protein: CASSARGQARYGYTF.

V usage is TRBV6-2 or TRBV6-3 and J usage is TRBJ2-7; perhaps TRBD2 as D (6 bases). The CDR3 totals 15 residues. The V end was cut by 2 bases, the J end by 4 bases, with 15 bases between. The V gene's germline CDR1 is MNHEY and CDR2 SVGEGT. The DNA of the CDR3 is TGTGCCAGCAGTTACCCGGTAGCGGCAACTTACGAGCAGTACTTC. This sequence encodes CASSYPVAATYEQYF.

This chain uses TRBV2 with TRBJ1-1, with D possibly matching TRBD1 (5 bases). V gave up 6 bases and J gave up 1 base, with 9 bases separating them. CDR3 length: 13 amino acids. CDR1 is SNHLY and CDR2 is FYNNEI in the germline V gene. CDR3 bases: TGTGCCAGCAGGGCCGACAGGAACACTGAAGCTTTCTTT. Its translation is CASRADRNTEAFF.